The rows below give T cell receptor beta chains drawn from one sample of a study of neurological immune-mediated disorders. TCRdb re-derived calls from the 5' RACE reads in MiXCR, one entry per CDR3 protein. This sample has 40,000 or so distinct CDR3 sequences; less than 3.5% occur once, and the top ten carry about 8.3%. Material for sequencing was PBMCs. Receptors were obtained from a woman aged 60-75 years with multiple sclerosis. Each CDR3 is given with its conserved first and last residue. The D gene is left open where the match is weak. Clone size is given for some rows only: seen once, a few or many times, or a class if the clone is expanded.

V gene	clone size	J gene	D gene	CDR3 protein	CDR3 DNA
TRBV11-2	many	TRBJ1-1	.	CASSLRWGHLNTEAFF	TGTGCCAGCAGCTTACGATGGGGACACCTGAACACTGAAGCTTTCTTT
TRBV20-1	many	TRBJ2-5	.	CSASGGETQYF	TGCAGTGCTAGCGGCGGAGAGACCCAGTACTTC
TRBV20-1	many	TRBJ2-7	.	CSARDRGRGLSYEQYF	TGCAGTGCTAGAGATCGAGGCAGGGGATTGTCCTACGAGCAGTACTTC
TRBV20-1	.	TRBJ1-2	.	CSARGVTQVDGYTF	TGCAGTGCTAGAGGGGTGACGCAGGTTGATGGCTACACCTTC
TRBV3-1	many	TRBJ2-5	.	CASSQAPTSPGRETQYF	TGTGCCAGCAGCCAAGCCCCTACTAGTCCCGGGAGAGAGACCCAGTACTTC
TRBV5-5	many	TRBJ2-1	.	CASSLGIGNNEQFF	TGTGCCAGCAGCCTGGGTATCGGAAACAATGAGCAGTTCTTC
TRBV30	many	TRBJ2-1	.	CAWSVGGEQFF	TGTGCCTGGAGTGTAGGTGGCGAGCAGTTCTTC
TRBV7-6	many	TRBJ2-2	TRBD1	CASSPGTGSTGELFF	TGTGCCAGCAGCCCCGGGACAGGGTCAACCGGGGAGCTGTTTTTT
TRBV5-1	many	TRBJ2-4	.	CASSFIAGAPEGSKNIQYF	TGCGCCAGCAGCTTCATTGCAGGGGCCCCGGAGGGATCCAAAAACATTCAGTACTTC
TRBV20-1	many	TRBJ2-4	TRBD1	CSADRGAQNIQYF	TGCAGTGCCGACAGGGGTGCCCAAAACATTCAGTACTTC
TRBV20-1	few	TRBJ1-6	TRBD1	CSARTGGAYNSTLNF	TGCAGTGCCCGAACAGGGGGCGCATACAATTCAACCCTCAACTTT
TRBV15	many	TRBJ1-2	.	CATSRDLHGYTF	TGTGCCACCAGCAGAGATCTCCATGGCTACACCTTC
TRBV20-1	many	TRBJ1-2	.	CSASMPERGNYGYTF	TGCAGTGCTAGTATGCCCGAAAGGGGAAACTATGGCTACACCTTC
TRBV20-1	many	TRBJ2-1	.	CSAHGQARQQFF	TGCAGTGCCCACGGGCAGGCTAGGCAGCAGTTCTTC
TRBV20-1	many	TRBJ1-3	.	CSASQDSYSGNTIYF	TGCAGTGCTAGCCAGGACAGCTACTCTGGAAACACCATATATTTT
TRBV18	many	TRBJ1-5	TRBD1	CASSPDRINQPQHF	TGTGCCAGCTCACCGGACAGGATCAATCAGCCCCAGCATTTT
TRBV20-1	many	TRBJ1-2	.	CSASLGEGYTF	TGCAGTGCTAGTTTGGGTGAAGGCTACACCTTC
TRBV12-3/TRBV12-4	many	TRBJ1-1	TRBD1	CASSFTNPRGKTEAFF	TGTGCCAGCAGTTTTACAAACCCCAGGGGGAAAACTGAAGCTTTCTTT
TRBV12-3/TRBV12-4	many	TRBJ2-3	.	CASWGLTDTQYF	TGTGCCAGCTGGGGGCTCACAGATACGCAGTATTTT
TRBV12-3/TRBV12-4	many	TRBJ2-6	.	CASSFSHQGANVLTF	TGTGCCAGCAGTTTTTCCCATCAAGGGGCCAACGTCCTGACTTTC
TRBV27	many	TRBJ1-6	TRBD1	CASSFAGQGHSPLHF	TGTGCCAGCAGTTTCGCGGGACAGGGACATTCACCCCTCCACTTT
TRBV29-1	many	TRBJ2-5	.	CSASLEGETQYF	TGCAGCGCCAGTCTCGAAGGGGAGACCCAGTACTTC
TRBV7-2	many	TRBJ2-7	.	CASSRGGGQAIEQYF	TGTGCCAGCAGCCGAGGGGGGGGACAGGCAATAGAGCAGTACTTC
TRBV20-1	many	TRBJ2-7	.	CSAGLGLYEQYF	TGCAGTGCTGGTCTCGGTCTCTACGAGCAGTACTTC
TRBV20-1	many	TRBJ1-2	TRBD1	CSARDLTGGVYGYTF	TGCAGTGCTAGAGATTTGACAGGGGGTGTCTATGGCTACACCTTC
TRBV6-5	.	TRBJ2-2	.	CACRRQDTGELFF	TGTGCCTGTAGGCGGCAAGACACCGGGGAGCTGTTTTTT
TRBV7-8	many	TRBJ1-5	.	CASSLGGAPSNQPQHF	TGTGCCAGCAGCTTAGGGGGGGCTCCGAGCAATCAGCCCCAGCATTTT
TRBV5-1	many	TRBJ1-4	.	CASSPGTANGEKLFF	TGCGCCAGCAGCCCCGGGACCGCCAACGGTGAAAAACTGTTTTTT
TRBV30	many	TRBJ2-1	.	CAWSSRAGGEQFF	TGTGCCTGGAGTAGCCGAGCCGGGGGTGAGCAGTTCTTC
TRBV12-3/TRBV12-4	many	TRBJ1-6	.	CASSPHLPISSYNSPLHF	TGTGCCAGCAGTCCCCACCTCCCCATCAGCTCCTATAATTCACCCCTCCACTTT
TRBV5-1	many	TRBJ2-7	TRBD1	CASSRGTGRDEQYF	TGCGCCAGCAGCCGCGGGACAGGCCGGGACGAGCAGTACTTC
TRBV6-5	many	TRBJ2-5	.	CASKTGGGETQYF	TGTGCCAGCAAGACTGGGGGCGGGGAGACCCAGTACTTC
TRBV11-2	many	TRBJ2-3	TRBD2	CASRTRTSGGADTQYF	TGTGCCAGCAGAACCCGGACTAGCGGGGGTGCGGATACGCAGTATTTT
TRBV5-1	many	TRBJ2-3	.	CASSLEQMHTQYF	TGCGCCAGCAGCTTGGAACAGATGCATACGCAGTATTTT
TRBV20-1	many	TRBJ1-2	.	CSATGNHYGYTF	TGCAGTGCTACAGGGAACCACTATGGCTACACCTTC
TRBV6-5	few	TRBJ2-2	TRBD1	CASSHGQAIIGGELFF	TGTGCCAGCAGCCACGGACAGGCGATAATTGGGGGGGAGCTGTTTTTT
TRBV12-3/TRBV12-4	many	TRBJ1-2	.	CASSPRHYGYTF	TGTGCCAGCAGCCCCAGGCATTATGGCTACACCTTC
TRBV6-6	many	TRBJ2-3	TRBD2	CASSLARTSGTDTQYF	TGTGCCAGCAGTTTGGCCCGGACTAGCGGCACAGATACGCAGTATTTT
TRBV4-2	many	TRBJ1-1	.	CASSQGPTGIATEAFF	TGTGCCAGCAGCCAAGGGCCGACGGGGATAGCCACTGAAGCTTTCTTT
TRBV7-2	many	TRBJ1-5	.	CASSPNVGNQPQHF	TGTGCCAGCAGCCCGAACGTGGGGAATCAGCCCCAGCATTTT
TRBV7-8	many	TRBJ2-1	.	CASSLSPMGEQFF	TGTGCCAGCAGCTTATCCCCTATGGGTGAGCAGTTCTTC
TRBV20-1	many	TRBJ1-2	.	CSANPQISVSYGYTF	TGCAGTGCTAACCCCCAAATATCGGTTTCGTATGGCTACACCTTC
TRBV29-1	many	TRBJ2-1	.	CSVNSYNEQFF	TGCAGCGTTAACAGCTACAATGAGCAGTTCTTC
TRBV10-1	medium-sized	TRBJ2-7	TRBD1	CASSDGTGTYEQYF	TGCGCCAGCAGCGACGGGACAGGAACCTACGAGCAGTACTTC
TRBV2	many	TRBJ2-1	TRBD1	CASREDRAPYNEQFF	TGTGCCAGCAGAGAGGACAGGGCCCCCTACAATGAGCAGTTCTTC